This T cell receptor beta chain was captured in a study of regulatory T cells in long-lasting Graves disease. Investigators prepared the TCR beta libraries by applying iRepertoire HTBI primers and Arm-PCR of CDR3 regions. TCRdb re-analysed the multiplex PCR reads in MiXCR, keeping a single row per CDR3 protein. The sample lists 400,000 or so distinct CDR3 sequences, about a quarter occurring once. Time point of the sample: persistent/refractory GD, antithyroid drugs over 5 years with positive TRAb. The TCR library was made from RNA that had been extracted from PBMCs in TRIzol. This clonotype turned up a few times. The sequence was obtained from a female donor with Graves disease. Material: peripheral blood mononuclear cells (PBMCs), obtained when the disease was refractory, from a patient treated with antithyroid drugs.

DNA of the CDR3: TGTGCCAGCAGCTTAAGGCGGCAGAACACTGAAGCTTTCTTT. Residues: CASSLRRQNTEAFF. The V call is TRBV7-3, the J call TRBJ1-1; D is uncertain. CDR1 is SGHTA, CDR2 FQGTGA, per germline. There are 14 residues in the CDR3. V was cut by 1 base and J by 1 base, with 7 bases left in between.